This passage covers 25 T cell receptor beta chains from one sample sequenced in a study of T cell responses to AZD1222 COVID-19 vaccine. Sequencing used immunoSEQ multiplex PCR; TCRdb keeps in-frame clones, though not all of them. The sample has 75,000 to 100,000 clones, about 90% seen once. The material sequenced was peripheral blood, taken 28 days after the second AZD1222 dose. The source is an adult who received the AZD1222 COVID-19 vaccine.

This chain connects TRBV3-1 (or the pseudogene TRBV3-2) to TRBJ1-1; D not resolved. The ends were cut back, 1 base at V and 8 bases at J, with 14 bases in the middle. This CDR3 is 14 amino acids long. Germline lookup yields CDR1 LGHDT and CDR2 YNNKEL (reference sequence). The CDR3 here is CASSQVPEGSEAFF. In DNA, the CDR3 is TGTGCCAGCAGCCAAGTCCCGGAGGGATCCGAAGCTTTCTTT.

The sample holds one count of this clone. The CDR3 reads CASSLNPGQANEKLFF. CDR3 DNA sequence: TGTGCCAGCAGCCTGAACCCGGGACAGGCTAATGAAAAACTGTTTTTT. This sequence joins TRBV4-2 and TRBJ1-4; 8 bases agree with TRBD1. The CDR3 is 16 amino acids. The junction had 7 bases not matched to a gene; V was cut back by 4 bases and J by 3 bases. Germline loops: CDR1 LGHNA, CDR2 YNFKEQ.

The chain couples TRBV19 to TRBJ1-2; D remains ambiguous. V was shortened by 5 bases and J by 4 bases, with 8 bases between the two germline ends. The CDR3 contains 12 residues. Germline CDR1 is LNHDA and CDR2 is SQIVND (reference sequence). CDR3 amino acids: CASSHEIYGYTF. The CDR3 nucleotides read TGTGCCAGTAGTCACGAAATCTATGGCTACACCTTC.

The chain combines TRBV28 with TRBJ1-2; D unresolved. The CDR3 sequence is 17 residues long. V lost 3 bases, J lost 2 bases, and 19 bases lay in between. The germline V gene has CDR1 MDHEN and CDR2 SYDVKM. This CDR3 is CASSFRYAGTQNYGYTF. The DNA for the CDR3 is TGTGCCAGCAGTTTTAGGTACGCCGGAACTCAGAACTATGGCTACACCTTC.

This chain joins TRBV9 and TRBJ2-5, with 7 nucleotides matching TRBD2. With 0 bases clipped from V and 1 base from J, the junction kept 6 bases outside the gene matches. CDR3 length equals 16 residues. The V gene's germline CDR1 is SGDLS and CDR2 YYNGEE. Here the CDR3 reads CASSVAPASGQETQYF. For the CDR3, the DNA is TGTGCCAGCAGCGTAGCCCCCGCTAGCGGCCAAGAGACCCAGTACTTC.

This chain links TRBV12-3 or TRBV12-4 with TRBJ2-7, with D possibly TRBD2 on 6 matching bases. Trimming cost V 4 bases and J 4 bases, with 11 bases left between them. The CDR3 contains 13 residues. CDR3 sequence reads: CASSSRESYEQYF. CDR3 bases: TGTGCCAGCAGTTCGCGGGAATCATACGAGCAGTACTTC.

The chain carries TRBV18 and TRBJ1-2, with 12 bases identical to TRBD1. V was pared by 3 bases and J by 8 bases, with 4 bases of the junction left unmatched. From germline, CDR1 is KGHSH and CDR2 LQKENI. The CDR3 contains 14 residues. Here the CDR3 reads CASSPGQGARGYTF. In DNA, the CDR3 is TGTGCCAGCTCACCGGGACAGGGGGCTCGAGGCTACACCTTC. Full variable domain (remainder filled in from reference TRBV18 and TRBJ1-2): NAGVMQNPRHLVRRRGQEARLRCSPMKGHSHVYWYRQLPEEGLKFMVYLQKENIIDESGMPKERFSAEFPKEGPSILRIQQVVRGDSAAYFCASSPGQGARGYTFGSGTRLTVV.

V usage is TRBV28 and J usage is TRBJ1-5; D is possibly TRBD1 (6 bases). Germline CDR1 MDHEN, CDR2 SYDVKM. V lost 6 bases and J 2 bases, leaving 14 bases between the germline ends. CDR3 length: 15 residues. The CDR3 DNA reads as TGTGCCAGCAGCTATCCCAGGGGCGGCAATCAGCCCCAGCATTTT. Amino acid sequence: CASSYPRGGNQPQHF.

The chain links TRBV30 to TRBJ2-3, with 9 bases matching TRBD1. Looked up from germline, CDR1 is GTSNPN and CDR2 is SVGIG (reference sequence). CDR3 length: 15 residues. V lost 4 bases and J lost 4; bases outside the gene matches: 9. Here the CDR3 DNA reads TGTGCCTGGACCCTGACAGGGGGGTCCGCAGATACGCAGTATTTT. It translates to CAWTLTGGSADTQYF.

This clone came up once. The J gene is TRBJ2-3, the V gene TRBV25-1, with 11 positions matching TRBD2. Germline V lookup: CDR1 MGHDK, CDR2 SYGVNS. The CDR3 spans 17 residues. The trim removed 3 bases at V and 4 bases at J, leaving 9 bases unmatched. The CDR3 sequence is CASSEVAGGPVADTQYF. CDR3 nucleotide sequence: TGTGCCAGCAGTGAGGTAGCGGGGGGGCCGGTGGCAGATACGCAGTATTTT.

The DNA of the CDR3 is TGCAGCGTGGGGTCCCAGGGGGCTGAAGCTTTCTTT. Translated: CSVGSQGAEAFF. This chain links TRBV29-1 with TRBJ1-1, with 7 bases that match TRBD1. V lost 6 bases, J lost 6 bases, and 7 bases stayed unmatched. This CDR3 is 12 amino acids long. Germline CDR1 and CDR2: SQVTM and ANQGSEA.

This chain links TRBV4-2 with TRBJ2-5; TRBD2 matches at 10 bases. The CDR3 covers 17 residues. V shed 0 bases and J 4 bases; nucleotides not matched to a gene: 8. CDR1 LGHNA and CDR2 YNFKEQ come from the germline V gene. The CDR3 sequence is CASSQDGSGGARETQYF. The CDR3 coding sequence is TGTGCCAGCAGCCAAGACGGCAGCGGGGGGGCCAGAGAGACCCAGTACTTC.

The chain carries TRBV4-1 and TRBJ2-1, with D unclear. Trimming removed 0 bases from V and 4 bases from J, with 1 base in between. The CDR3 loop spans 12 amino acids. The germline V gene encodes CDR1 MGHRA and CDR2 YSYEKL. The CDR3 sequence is CASSQEYNEQFF. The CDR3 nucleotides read TGCGCCAGCAGCCAAGAATACAATGAGCAGTTCTTC.

CDR3 amino acids: CASTPPGIDNEQFF. In DNA form, the CDR3 reads TGTGCCAGCACCCCCCCCGGCATTGACAATGAGCAGTTCTTC. The rearrangement uses TRBV11-2 and TRBJ2-1; D unclear. Trimming removed 7 bases from V and 5 bases from J, with 15 bases in between. CDR3 length: 14 amino acids. Germline CDR1 and CDR2: SGHAT and FQNNGV.

The CDR3 loop is CASSLEGGDQNEQYF. CDR3 in DNA: TGTGCCAGCAGCTTAGAAGGGGGGGATCAGAACGAGCAGTACTTC. The chain carries TRBV7-8 and TRBJ2-7, with D perhaps TRBD2 (7 bases). Germline CDR1 reads SGHVS; CDR2 reads FQNEAQ. This CDR3 is built from 15 residues. V lost 1 base, J lost 5 bases, and 15 bases lay in between.

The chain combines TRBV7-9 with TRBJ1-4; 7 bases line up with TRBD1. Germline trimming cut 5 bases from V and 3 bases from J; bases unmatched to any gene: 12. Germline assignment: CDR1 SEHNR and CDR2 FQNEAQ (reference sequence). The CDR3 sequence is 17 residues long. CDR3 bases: TGTGCCAGCAGCCAAAGCAGGGGGTTTGGTGCTAATGAAAAACTGTTTTTT. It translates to CASSQSRGFGANEKLFF.

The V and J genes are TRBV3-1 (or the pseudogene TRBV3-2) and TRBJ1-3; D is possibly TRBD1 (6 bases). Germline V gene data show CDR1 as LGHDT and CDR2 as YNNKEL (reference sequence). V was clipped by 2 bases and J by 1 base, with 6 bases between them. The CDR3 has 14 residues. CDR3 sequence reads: CASSQQGSGNTIYF. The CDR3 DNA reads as TGTGCCAGCAGCCAACAGGGGTCTGGAAACACCATATATTTT.

CDR3 amino acids: CASSVGSGDEQFF. The CDR3 nucleotides are TGTGCCAGCAGCGTTGGTAGCGGGGATGAGCAGTTCTTC. This sequence joins TRBV9 and TRBJ2-1; TRBD2 aligns across 8 bases. Germline trimming cut 2 bases from V and 8 bases from J; bases unmatched to any gene: 3. The CDR3 contains 13 residues. In germline, CDR1 is SGDLS, CDR2 YYNGEE.

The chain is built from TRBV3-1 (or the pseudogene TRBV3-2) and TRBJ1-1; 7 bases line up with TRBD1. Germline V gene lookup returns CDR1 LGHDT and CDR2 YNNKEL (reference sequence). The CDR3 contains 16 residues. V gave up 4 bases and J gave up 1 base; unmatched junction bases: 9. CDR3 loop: CASSPQQGPQNTEAFF. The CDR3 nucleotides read TGTGCCAGCAGCCCCCAACAGGGGCCGCAGAACACTGAAGCTTTCTTT.

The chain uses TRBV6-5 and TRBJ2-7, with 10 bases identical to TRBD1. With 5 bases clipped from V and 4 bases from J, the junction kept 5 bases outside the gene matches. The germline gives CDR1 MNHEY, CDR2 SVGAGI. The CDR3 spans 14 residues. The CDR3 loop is CASSIGTGEYEQYF. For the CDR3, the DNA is TGTGCCAGCAGTATCGGGACAGGGGAGTACGAGCAGTACTTC.

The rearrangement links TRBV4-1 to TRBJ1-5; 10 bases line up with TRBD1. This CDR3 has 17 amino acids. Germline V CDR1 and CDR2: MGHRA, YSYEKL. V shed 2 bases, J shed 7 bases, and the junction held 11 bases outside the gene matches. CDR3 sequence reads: CASSQYIGTGERQPQHF. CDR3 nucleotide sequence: TGCGCCAGCAGCCAATACATCGGGACAGGGGAACGCCAGCCCCAGCATTTT.

CDR3 nucleotide sequence: TGTGCCAGCAGTCGGGCAGGGGCTGGAGAGACCCAGTACTTC. Its protein is CASSRAGAGETQYF. V gene TRBV28 combines with J gene TRBJ2-5, with D perhaps TRBD1 (6 bases). CDR3 size: 14 residues. Germline CDR1 and CDR2: MDHEN and SYDVKM. V lost 5 bases to trimming and J lost 4 bases, with 14 bases between them.

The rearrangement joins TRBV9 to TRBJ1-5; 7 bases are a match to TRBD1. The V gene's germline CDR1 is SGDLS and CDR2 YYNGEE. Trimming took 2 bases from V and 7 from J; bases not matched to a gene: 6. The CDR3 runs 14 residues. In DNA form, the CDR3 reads TGTGCCAGCAGCGTGTCAGGGGGGGGGCAGCCCCAGCATTTT. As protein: CASSVSGGGQPQHF.

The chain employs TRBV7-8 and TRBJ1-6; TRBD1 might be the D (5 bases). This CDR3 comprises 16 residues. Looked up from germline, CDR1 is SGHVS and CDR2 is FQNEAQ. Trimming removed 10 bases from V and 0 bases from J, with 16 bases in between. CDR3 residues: CATGGGASSYNSPLHF. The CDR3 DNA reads TGTGCCACGGGGGGTGGGGCCAGCTCCTATAATTCACCCCTCCACTTT.

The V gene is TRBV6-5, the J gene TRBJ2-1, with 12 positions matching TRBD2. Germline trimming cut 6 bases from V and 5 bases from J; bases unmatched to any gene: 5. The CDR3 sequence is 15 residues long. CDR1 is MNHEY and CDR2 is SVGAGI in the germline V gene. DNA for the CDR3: TGTGCCAGCAGACGAACTAGCGGGGGGAACAATGAGCAGTTCTTC. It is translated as CASRRTSGGNNEQFF.